This record covers a single TCR beta chain. The source of the sample is a study of T-cell memory formation after mild COVID-19. The CDR3 loop spans 15 amino acids. Germline lookup yields CDR1 SQVTM and CDR2 ANQGSEA. J gave up 5 bases and V 4 bases, and 9 bases lay outside the gene matches. TCRdb re-called the 5' RACE reads with MiXCR, one entry per CDR3 protein. The repertoire includes around 410,000 distinct CDR3 sequences, under 25% of them detected once, and approximately 14% sits in the top ten. Sequenced material: PBMCs or a T cell subset sorted from them (not recorded which). The clonotype was recovered from an adult woman who had mild COVID-19 (a few samples of this study predate the infection). Cell type and time point are not known. The chain recombines TRBV29-1 with TRBJ2-3, with 10 positions matching TRBD1. The CDR3 sequence is CSVGLTGGEGDTQYF. The CDR3 coding sequence is TGCAGCGTTGGATTGACAGGGGGCGAGGGAGATACGCAGTATTTT.